This TCR beta chain was sequenced in a study of T cell responses to AZD1222 COVID-19 vaccine listed by TCRdb under 2021. Context from the whole study: Because spike-specific TCR depth and breadth did not differ between the two schedules, AZD1222 recipients who got a second dose at roughly 4 weeks were pooled with those who got a second dose at roughly 12 weeks. TCR sequencing was performed for 230 to 250 trial participants, of whom 200 to 220 were given two doses of AZD1222 and around 26 were given two doses of MenACWY control vaccine. Enrollment into the trials was organized by age into subgroups of 18-55, 56-69 and 70-plus years, and those subgroups contained roughly 160, 29 and 62 TCR-sequenced participants, respectively.

The CDR3 regions of human TCRbeta chains were analyzed by immunosequencing. On the authors' methods: Repertoire TCRs were checked for matches against a reference library of SARS-CoV-2-specific TCRs that had been generated using the MIRA antigen-specificity platform. Breadth was defined as the fraction of unique TCRs that were SARS-CoV-2-associated. Depth was defined as the fraction of total T cells that were SARS-CoV-2-associated. Using the MIRA data, each spike-specific TCR was mapped to the spike region that the TCR reacts to and placed in a CD4 or CD8 class. Log10-transformed breadth and depth values were compared by one-way ANOVA with Sidak's multiple comparisons tests. Not all clones reach the TCRdb copy of this immuneACCESS table, which keeps in-frame sequences only. Checked studies attribute under half of the gap to unresolved V genes and leave the rest unexplained. V and J calls and clone size follow that table, whereas D and trimming were derived from the DNA. The sample data list about 100,000 clones, and around 90% of these were observed just once. The ten largest account for under 2% of the sample.

Overall results and qualifications from the work: Reportedly, almost half of the unique spike-specific TCRs recognized epitopes lying outside the regions that are mutated in the B.1.351 and B.1.1.7 variants. Conclusions about previously exposed vaccinees are limited, since just five to seven AZD1222 recipients were seropositive for SARS-CoV-2 at baseline. Participants were mostly white British, with more females than males. The authors suggested clonal diversity may have been underestimated. The whole spike protein was spanned by vaccine-associated CD4 TCRs, and dominant responses were seen in regions 160-218 and 743-854. Because no samples from the day 14 peak response were available, repertoires could be characterized only after the peak T cell response. The 56-69-year group was small, and its depth increase did not reach significance, likely because of low power. A significant rise in spike-specific TCR breadth and depth was observed after two AZD1222 doses relative to day 0 and relative to MenACWY recipients.

A remark on this clone: Its recognized antigen is unknown. The record has no base qualities; no much larger clone is one base away.

The time point label of this sample denotes: baseline before first vaccination. The vaccinee samples were drawn from two UK trials, COV001 and COV002, one of which was a single-blind randomized controlled phase 2/3 trial testing AZD1222 (ChAdOx1 nCoV-19) in healthy adults. For TCRbeta chain sequencing, PBMC samples from trial participants were taken at day 0 and at day 28 after the second dose. The material was peripheral blood, obtained on day 0 of AZD1222 vaccination. The receptor's source is an adult in good health.

DNA sequence: TGTGCCAGCAGACGTGGGGACAGGGGGCTAGTAGGCTTCTACGAGCAGTACTTC. Its translation is CASRRGDRGLVGFYEQYF. The chain employs TRBV28 and TRBJ2-7; TRBD1 lines up with 12 middle nucleotides. Inclusive of the bounding cysteine and phenylalanine, the CDR3 is 18 residues long. The only DNA kept is the CDR3, 54 bases in frame from the first base. Reading the germline V gene gives CDR1 MDHEN and CDR2 SYDVKM. Relative to germline, V is missing 6 bases and J is missing 3 bases, with 15 bases of the junction outside any gene match.